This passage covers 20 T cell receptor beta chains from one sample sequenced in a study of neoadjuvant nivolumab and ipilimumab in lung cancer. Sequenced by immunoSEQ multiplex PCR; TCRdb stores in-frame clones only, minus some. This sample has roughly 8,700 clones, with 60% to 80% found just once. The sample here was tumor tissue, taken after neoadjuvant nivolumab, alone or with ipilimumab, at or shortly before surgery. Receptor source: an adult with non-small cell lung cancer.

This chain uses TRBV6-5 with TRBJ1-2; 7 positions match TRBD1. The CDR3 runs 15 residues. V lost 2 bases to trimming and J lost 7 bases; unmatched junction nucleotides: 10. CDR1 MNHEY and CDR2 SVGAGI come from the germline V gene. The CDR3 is CASSYGLDRASGYTF. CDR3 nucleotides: TGTGCCAGCAGTTACGGGCTCGACAGGGCATCTGGCTACACCTTC.

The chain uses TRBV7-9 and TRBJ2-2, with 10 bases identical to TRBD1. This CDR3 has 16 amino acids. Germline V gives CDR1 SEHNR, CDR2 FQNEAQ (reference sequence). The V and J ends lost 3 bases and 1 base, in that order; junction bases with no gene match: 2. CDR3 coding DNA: TGTGCCAGCAGCTTTCGGGACAGGGGGAACACCGGGGAGCTGTTTTTT. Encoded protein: CASSFRDRGNTGELFF.

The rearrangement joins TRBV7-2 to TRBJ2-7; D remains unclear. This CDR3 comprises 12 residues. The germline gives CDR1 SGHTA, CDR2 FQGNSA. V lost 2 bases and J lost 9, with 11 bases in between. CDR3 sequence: CASSLFADGQYF. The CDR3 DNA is TGTGCCAGCAGCTTATTCGCGGATGGGCAGTACTTC.

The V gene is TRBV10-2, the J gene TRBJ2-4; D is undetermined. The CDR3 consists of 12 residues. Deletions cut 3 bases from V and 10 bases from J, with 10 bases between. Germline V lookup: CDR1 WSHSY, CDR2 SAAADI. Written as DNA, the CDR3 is TGCGCCAGCAGTGACGAGGAGCCGATTCAGTACTTC. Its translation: CASSDEEPIQYF.

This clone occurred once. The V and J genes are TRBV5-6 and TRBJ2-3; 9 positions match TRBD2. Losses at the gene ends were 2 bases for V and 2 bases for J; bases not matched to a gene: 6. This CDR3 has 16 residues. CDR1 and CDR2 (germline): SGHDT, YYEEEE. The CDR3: CASSLALAGLTDTQYF. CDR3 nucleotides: TGTGCCAGCAGCTTAGCTCTAGCGGGACTCACAGATACGCAGTATTTT.

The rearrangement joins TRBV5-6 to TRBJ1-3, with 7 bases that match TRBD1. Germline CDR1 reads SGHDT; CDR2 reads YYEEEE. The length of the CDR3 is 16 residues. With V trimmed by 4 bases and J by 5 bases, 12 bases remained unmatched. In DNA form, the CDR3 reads TGTGCCAGCAGCCTCAGATTACAGGGGCAGAGAAACACCATATATTTT. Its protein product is CASSLRLQGQRNTIYF.

CDR3 in amino acids: CASSQGAEETQYF. The CDR3, as DNA: TGTGCCAGCAGCCAGGGGGCCGAGGAGACCCAGTACTTC. V and J are TRBV5-4 and TRBJ2-5; TRBD1 aligns across 8 bases. The J segment lost 5 bases and the V segment lost 4 bases, leaving 4 bases of the junction unmatched. Germline CDR1 reads SGHNT; CDR2 reads YYREEE (reference sequence). The CDR3 is 13 amino acids.

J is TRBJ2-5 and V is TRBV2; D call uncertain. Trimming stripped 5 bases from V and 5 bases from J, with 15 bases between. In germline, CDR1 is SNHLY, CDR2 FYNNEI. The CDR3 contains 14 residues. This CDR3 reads CASSLLRYGETQYF. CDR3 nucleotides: TGTGCCAGCAGTCTGCTGAGGTACGGGGAGACCCAGTACTTC.

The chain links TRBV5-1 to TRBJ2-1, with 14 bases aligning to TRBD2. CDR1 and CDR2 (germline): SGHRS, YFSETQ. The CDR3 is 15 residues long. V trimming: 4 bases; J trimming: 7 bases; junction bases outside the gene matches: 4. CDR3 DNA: TGCGCCAGCAGCGGGGGACTAGCGGGAGAGAATGAGCAGTTCTTC. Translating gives CASSGGLAGENEQFF.

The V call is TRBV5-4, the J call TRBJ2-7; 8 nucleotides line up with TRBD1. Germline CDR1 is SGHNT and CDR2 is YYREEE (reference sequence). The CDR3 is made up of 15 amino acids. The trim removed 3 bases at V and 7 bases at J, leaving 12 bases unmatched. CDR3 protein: CASSSMGRGPQEQYF. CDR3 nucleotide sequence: TGTGCCAGCAGCTCTATGGGCAGGGGGCCTCAAGAGCAGTACTTC.

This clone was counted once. The CDR3 DNA follows: TGTGCCAGGGACCGGGGGACTAGCGGAACCTACGGATCCTACGAGCAGTACTTC. Translating gives CARDRGTSGTYGSYEQYF. This chain uses TRBV27 with TRBJ2-7; 11 bases agree with TRBD2. Per the germline V gene, CDR1 is MNHEY and CDR2 is SMNVEV (reference sequence). V was pared by 9 bases and J by 1 base, with 17 bases of the junction left unmatched. CDR3 length: 18 amino acids.

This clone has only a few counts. CDR3 protein: CASSNEQWSSYEQYF. In nucleotides, the CDR3 is TGTGCCAGCAGCAACGAACAATGGAGCTCCTACGAGCAGTACTTC. The chain combines TRBV6-6 with TRBJ2-7; no definite D call. This CDR3 is built from 15 residues. V was shortened by 6 bases and J by 0 bases, with 15 bases between the two germline ends. Germline V gene lookup returns CDR1 MNHNY and CDR2 SVGAGI (reference sequence).

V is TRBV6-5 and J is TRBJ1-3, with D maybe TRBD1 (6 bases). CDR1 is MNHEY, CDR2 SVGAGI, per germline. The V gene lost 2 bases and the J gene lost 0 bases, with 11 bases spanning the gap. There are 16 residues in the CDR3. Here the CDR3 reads CASSYGGPGSGNTIYF. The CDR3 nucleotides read TGTGCCAGCAGTTACGGGGGGCCGGGCTCTGGAAACACCATATATTTT.

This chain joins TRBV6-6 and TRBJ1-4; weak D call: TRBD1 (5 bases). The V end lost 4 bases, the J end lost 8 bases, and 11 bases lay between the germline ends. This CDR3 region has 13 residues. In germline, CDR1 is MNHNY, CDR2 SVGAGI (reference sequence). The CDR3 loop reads CASSWEGREKLFF. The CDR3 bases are TGTGCCAGCAGTTGGGAGGGGAGGGAAAAACTGTTTTTT.

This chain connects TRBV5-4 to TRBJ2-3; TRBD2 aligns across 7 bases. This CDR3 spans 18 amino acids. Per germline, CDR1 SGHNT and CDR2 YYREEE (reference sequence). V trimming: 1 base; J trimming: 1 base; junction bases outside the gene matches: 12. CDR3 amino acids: CASSLIAGALGGTDTQYF. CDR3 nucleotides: TGTGCCAGCAGCTTGATCGCGGGAGCCCTAGGAGGCACAGATACGCAGTATTTT.

Here the CDR3 reads CASSLRQGRGYTF. In DNA, the CDR3 is TGCGCCAGCAGCTTGCGACAGGGACGGGGCTACACCTTC. The rearrangement joins TRBV5-1 to TRBJ1-2; 7 nucleotides agree with TRBD1. Trimming removed 1 base from V and 8 bases from J; junction bases left unmatched: 5. The CDR3 runs 13 residues. Germline lookup yields CDR1 SGHRS and CDR2 YFSETQ.

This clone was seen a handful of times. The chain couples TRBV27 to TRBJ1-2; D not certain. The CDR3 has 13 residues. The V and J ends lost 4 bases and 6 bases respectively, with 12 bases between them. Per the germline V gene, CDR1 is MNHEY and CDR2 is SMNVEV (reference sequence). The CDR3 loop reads CASSSPSYNGYTF. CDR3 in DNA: TGTGCCAGCAGTTCTCCATCATATAATGGCTACACCTTC.

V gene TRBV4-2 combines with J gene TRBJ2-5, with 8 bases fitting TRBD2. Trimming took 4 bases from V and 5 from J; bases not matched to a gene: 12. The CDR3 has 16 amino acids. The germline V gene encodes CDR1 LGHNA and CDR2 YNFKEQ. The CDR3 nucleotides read TGTGCCAGCAGCCCGGGGATAGCGGGAAGTGGTGAGACCCAGTACTTC. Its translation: CASSPGIAGSGETQYF.

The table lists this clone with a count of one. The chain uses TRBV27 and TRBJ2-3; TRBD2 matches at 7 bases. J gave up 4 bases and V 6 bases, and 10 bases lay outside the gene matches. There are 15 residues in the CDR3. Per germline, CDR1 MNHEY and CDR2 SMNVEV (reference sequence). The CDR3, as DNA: TGTGCCAGCAGATTACGGACTAGAGGTTCAGATACGCAGTATTTT. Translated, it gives CASRLRTRGSDTQYF.

CDR3 bases: TGTGCCATCAGTGCAGGGACTCAGGGCTACACCTTC. Translated, it gives CAISAGTQGYTF. The chain has TRBV10-3 and TRBJ1-2; a weak D match, TRBD1 (5 bases). The germline CDR1 and CDR2 sequences are ENHRY and SYGVKD. The CDR3 consists of 12 residues. V was shortened by 4 bases and J by 8 bases, with 11 bases between the two germline ends.